What follows is one T cell receptor (beta chain) and its context. The data originate from a study of cytomegalovirus exposure and HLA in healthy donors. Trimming took 8 bases from V and 8 from J; bases not matched to a gene: 10. Germline V CDR1 and CDR2: MNHNS, SASEGT. This CDR3 has 14 residues. 13 Jbeta primers and 60 Vbeta primers were used for the PCR. Sequencing used immunoSEQ multiplex PCR; TCRdb keeps in-frame clones, though not all of them. Of 95,000 to 100,000 clones in the sample, approximately 76% were seen once. The sequenced material came from PBMCs. The TCR sequence derives from a middle-aged man in good health and CMV-seronegative. V is TRBV6-1 and J is TRBJ1-4; 8 bases are shared with TRBD1. CDR3 nucleotides: TGTGCCAGCGATGTACAGGGGGGATTCGAAAAACTGTTTTTT. Encoded protein: CASDVQGGFEKLFF.